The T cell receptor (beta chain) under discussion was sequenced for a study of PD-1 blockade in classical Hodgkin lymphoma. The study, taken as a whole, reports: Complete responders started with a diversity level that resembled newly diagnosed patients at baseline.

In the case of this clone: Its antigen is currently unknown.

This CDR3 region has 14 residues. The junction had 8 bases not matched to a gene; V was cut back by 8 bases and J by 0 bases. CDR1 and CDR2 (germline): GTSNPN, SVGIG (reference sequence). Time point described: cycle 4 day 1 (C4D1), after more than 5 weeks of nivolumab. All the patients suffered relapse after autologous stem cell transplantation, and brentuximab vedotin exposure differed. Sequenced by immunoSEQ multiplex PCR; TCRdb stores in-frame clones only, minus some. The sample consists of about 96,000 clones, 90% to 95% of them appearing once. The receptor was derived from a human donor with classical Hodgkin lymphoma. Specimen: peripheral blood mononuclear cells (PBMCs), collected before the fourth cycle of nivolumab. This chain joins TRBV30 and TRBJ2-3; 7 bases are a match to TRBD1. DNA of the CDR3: TGTGCCGGGGACAGACTTCGAAGCACAGATACGCAGTATTTT. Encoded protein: CAGDRLRSTDTQYF.